The TCR beta chain described here comes from a study of blood T cell repertoires in COVID-19. The wider study: Acute and convalescent COVID-19 samples came from the United States, Italy and Spain. PBMCs, B-cell-depleted T cells, or T cells provided the cDNA or gDNA that made up the material.

The CDR3 has 14 amino acids. V shed 7 bases and J shed 6 bases, with 18 bases lying between them. Germline CDR1 reads SNHLY; CDR2 reads FYNNEI. Authors' data handling: Nucleated cell counts were estimated from reference gene primer amplification. Measured with immunoSEQ multiplex PCR; TCRdb has only the in-frame clones, and not every one. V, J and clone size are taken as reported in that table, and D and trimming were inferred from the DNA itself. The sample holds some 120,000 clones, 75% to 90% seen once. This clone was detected ten times or more. V is TRBV2 and J is TRBJ1-1; perhaps TRBD1 as D (5 bases). Sequencing was done on a sample of peripheral blood. The TCR comes from a man aged 65-85 years with acute or convalescent COVID-19. CDR3 loop: CASNLNRRMAEAFF. The CDR3 region has the DNA TGTGCCAGCAACCTCAACAGGCGGATGGCTGAAGCTTTCTTT.